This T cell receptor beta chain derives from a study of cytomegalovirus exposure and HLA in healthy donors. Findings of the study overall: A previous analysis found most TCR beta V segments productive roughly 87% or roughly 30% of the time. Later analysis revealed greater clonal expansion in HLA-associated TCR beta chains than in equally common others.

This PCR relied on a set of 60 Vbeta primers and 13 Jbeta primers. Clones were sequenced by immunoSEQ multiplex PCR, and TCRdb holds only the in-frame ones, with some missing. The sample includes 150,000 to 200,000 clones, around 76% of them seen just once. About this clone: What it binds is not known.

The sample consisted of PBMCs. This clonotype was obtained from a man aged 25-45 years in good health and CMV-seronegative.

The CDR3 protein is CASRTSFYEQFF. The CDR3 DNA sequence: TGTGCCAGTCGGACTAGCTTCTATGAGCAGTTCTTC. The J gene is TRBJ2-1, the V gene TRBV27; 8 positions match TRBD2. J gave up 8 bases and V 9 bases, and 6 bases lay outside the gene matches. The length of the CDR3 is 12 residues. In germline, CDR1 is MNHEY, CDR2 SMNVEV (reference sequence).